This note documents a single T cell receptor (beta chain) sequence. As yet, its antigen is unknown. The data belong to a study of blood T cells in healthy people across ages. The authors isolated at least 6 million PBMCs per sample. Per germline, CDR1 SGDLS and CDR2 YYNGEE. The CDR3 runs to 15 residues. Trimming cost V 4 bases and J 5 bases, with 18 bases left between them. A second PCR, run for roughly 7 to 11 cycles, used a sample-barcoded 5' primer plus a J-beta primer mix. MiXCR was run by TCRdb on the 5' RACE reads, yielding one entry per CDR3 protein. The profile shows roughly 830,000 distinct CDR3 sequences, approximately 65% of them singletons. Study findings and constraints: While age rose, TCR beta diversity per million T cells dropped in a roughly linear way.

The V call is TRBV9, the J call TRBJ2-5; TRBD2 might be the D (6 bases). Material: blood. This clonotype was sampled from a man aged 25 to 45 in good health. CDR3 amino acids: CASSQSGAGLETQYF. The CDR3 DNA is TGTGCCAGCAGCCAAAGTGGGGCGGGGCTCGAGACCCAGTACTTC.